Listed here are 20 T cell receptor beta chains from one sample, sequenced in a study of cytotoxic CD8 clonotypes in ibrutinib-treated CLL. Sequencing used immunoSEQ multiplex PCR; TCRdb keeps in-frame clones, though not all of them. Of some 200,000 clones listed, over 65% are singletons. The sample here was PBMCs, taken after 12 months of ibrutinib treatment. These receptors were collected from a human donor with chronic lymphocytic leukemia.

The rearrangement uses TRBV10-2 and TRBJ2-7; 10 bases are a match to TRBD2. Germline CDR1 WSHSY, CDR2 SAAADI. Trimming cost V 7 bases and J 4 bases; bases outside gene matches: 4. The CDR3 runs to 13 residues. The CDR3: CASTKREGYEQYF. For the CDR3, the DNA is TGCGCCAGCACCAAGCGGGAGGGGTACGAGCAGTACTTC.

This chain connects TRBV5-1 to TRBJ2-3; 10 bases agree with TRBD2. Trimming took 2 bases from V and 6 from J; bases not matched to a gene: 6. Germline V gene data show CDR1 as SGHRS and CDR2 as YFSETQ. The CDR3 has 15 residues. The CDR3 DNA sequence: TGCGCCAGCAGCTTAGCGGGAGGGCCCGAGGATACGCAGTATTTT. Encoded protein: CASSLAGGPEDTQYF.

In this sample, this clone turned up once. The rearrangement joins TRBV5-1 to TRBJ1-2; 9 bases map to TRBD1. The V gene's germline CDR1 is SGHRS and CDR2 YFSETQ. Unmatched junction bases numbered 1, after V lost 0 bases and J lost 4 bases. This CDR3 spans 14 amino acids. CDR3: CASSLDRGPYGYTF. In nucleotides, the CDR3 is TGCGCCAGCAGCTTGGACAGGGGGCCCTATGGCTACACCTTC.

The chain couples TRBV28 to TRBJ2-7; D not certain. V was shortened by 7 bases and J by 3 bases, with 7 bases between the two germline ends. Germline V gene data show CDR1 as MDHEN and CDR2 as SYDVKM. CDR3 size: 11 residues. CDR3 amino acids: CASNLGYEQYF. In DNA, the CDR3 is TGTGCCAGCAACCTAGGCTACGAGCAGTACTTC.

This clone was picked up a small number of times. This sequence joins TRBV30 and TRBJ2-3, with no clear D. The germline CDR1 and CDR2 sequences are GTSNPN and SVGIG (reference sequence). Trimming took 4 bases from V and 1 from J, leaving 12 bases between them. The CDR3 extends over 14 amino acids. CDR3 sequence reads: CAWTSLVGTDTQYF. As DNA, the CDR3 is TGTGCCTGGACCTCTCTAGTAGGCACAGATACGCAGTATTTT.

Here the CDR3 DNA reads TGTGCCAGCAGCCACTCGGGACTAGCGGGAGGGCCGAACACCGGGGAGCTGTTTTTT. It encodes CASSHSGLAGGPNTGELFF. The chain carries TRBV9 and TRBJ2-2; 16 nucleotides align to TRBD2. From germline, CDR1 is SGDLS and CDR2 YYNGEE. V was pared by 4 bases and J by 0 bases, with 6 bases of the junction left unmatched. This CDR3 contains 19 residues.

This sequence joins TRBV30 and TRBJ1-1; a weak D match, TRBD1 (6 bases). CDR1 is GTSNPN, CDR2 SVGIG, per germline (reference sequence). The CDR3 runs to 20 residues. V shed 2 bases and J shed 5 bases, with 33 bases lying between them. CDR3: CAWSPSATPLTGVRGTEAFF. DNA for the CDR3: TGTGCCTGGAGTCCTTCCGCAACCCCACTGACAGGCGTGAGGGGTACTGAAGCTTTCTTT.

This chain uses TRBV5-6 with TRBJ2-2; perhaps D is TRBD1 or TRBD2 (5 bases each). The germline CDR1 and CDR2 sequences are SGHDT and YYEEEE. Trimming removed 1 base from V and 11 bases from J, with 18 bases in between. The CDR3 spans 15 residues. CDR3 coding DNA: TGTGCCAGCAGCTTGATCGGGGCGTCGGGTATCGAGCTGTTTTTT. It translates to CASSLIGASGIELFF.

The chain combines TRBV30 with TRBJ1-5; possible D gene TRBD1, 6 bases. V was cut by 8 bases and J by 6 bases, with 11 bases left in between. Germline loops: CDR1 GTSNPN, CDR2 SVGIG (reference sequence). This CDR3 spans 11 amino acids. CDR3 bases: TGTGCCGTAGGGGGAAGTCAGCCCCAGCATTTT. This sequence encodes CAVGGSQPQHF.

The V gene is TRBV5-1, the J gene TRBJ2-5; TRBD1 is a possible D gene (6 bases). Germline CDR1 and CDR2: SGHRS and YFSETQ. V was trimmed by 4 bases and J by 0 bases, leaving 7 bases between them. The CDR3 consists of 13 residues. CDR3 sequence: CASSGQYQETQYF. In DNA, the CDR3 is TGCGCCAGCAGCGGACAGTACCAAGAGACCCAGTACTTC.

In this sample, this clone turned up once. The chain combines TRBV5-4 with TRBJ1-4; a possible D gene is TRBD1 (6 bases). Trimming shortened V by 4 bases and J by 3 bases, and 13 bases separated the two germline ends. The CDR3 length is 15 residues. Looked up from germline, CDR1 is SGHNT and CDR2 is YYREEE (reference sequence). The CDR3 sequence: CASSLGGMANEKLFF. Here the CDR3 DNA reads TGTGCCAGCAGCCTGGGGGGCATGGCTAATGAAAAACTGTTTTTT.

CDR3 protein: CASSFRLQETQYF. The CDR3 DNA sequence: TGTGCCAGCAGCTTCCGCTTACAAGAGACCCAGTACTTC. The V gene is TRBV7-2, the J gene TRBJ2-5; D gene uncertain. CDR1 and CDR2 from the germline V gene are SGHTA and FQGNSA. This CDR3 is 13 amino acids long. Trimming removed 3 bases from V and 2 bases from J, with 7 bases in between.

This chain uses TRBV25-1 with TRBJ1-2; unclear D gene. The CDR3 runs to 17 residues. Germline V gene data show CDR1 as MGHDK and CDR2 as SYGVNS. Trimming removed 2 bases at V and 3 bases at J, with 19 bases between. CDR3 DNA sequence: TGTGCCAGCAGTGAAAACCCCTACCAGACTGGATACTATGGCTACACCTTC. Encoded protein: CASSENPYQTGYYGYTF.

The V and J genes are TRBV27 and TRBJ1-4; D possibly corresponds to TRBD1 (5 bases). Looked up from germline, CDR1 is MNHEY and CDR2 is SMNVEV (reference sequence). V was shortened by 6 bases and J by 8 bases, with 10 bases between the two germline ends. The CDR3 has 12 residues. The CDR3 nucleotides are TGTGCCAGCAGGCCGGAGGGGGAAAAACTGTTTTTT. Protein sequence: CASRPEGEKLFF.

The rearrangement uses TRBV11-2 and TRBJ1-1; D unclear. The CDR3 spans 12 residues. V was pared by 3 bases and J by 3 bases, with 5 bases between. Germline values: CDR1 SGHAT, CDR2 FQNNGV. CDR3 DNA: TGTGCCAGCAGCTTTAGTGACACTGAAGCTTTCTTT. The encoded protein is CASSFSDTEAFF.

Written as DNA, the CDR3 is TGTGCCACCAGCAGCGCCGCGAGGGGAGAGACTGAAGCTTTCTTT. It codes for CATSSAARGETEAFF. The chain joins TRBV15 to TRBJ1-1, with a possible D match to TRBD1 (5 bases). The V gene's germline CDR1 is LNHNV and CDR2 YYDKDF (reference sequence). V gave up 3 bases and J gave up 5 bases, with 16 bases separating them. The CDR3 runs to 15 residues.

This sequence joins TRBV7-2 and TRBJ1-2; 10 bases match TRBD1. V was pared by 5 bases and J by 4 bases, with 7 bases of the junction left unmatched. CDR1 and CDR2 (germline): SGHTA, FQGNSA. The CDR3 is made up of 15 amino acids. This chain's CDR3 is CASSPRTGGLYGYTF. Here the CDR3 DNA reads TGTGCCAGCAGCCCCCGGACAGGGGGTCTCTATGGCTACACCTTC.

This chain joins TRBV5-1 and TRBJ2-1; 10 bases fit TRBD2. The germline gives CDR1 SGHRS, CDR2 YFSETQ. The V segment lost 3 bases and the J segment 7 bases; nucleotides outside the gene matches: 13. CDR3 length: 17 amino acids. The CDR3 sequence is CASSSTPIAGGQNEQFF. CDR3 DNA sequence: TGCGCCAGCAGCTCAACACCTATAGCGGGGGGCCAGAATGAGCAGTTCTTC. Based on the CDR3 plus reference TRBV5-1 and TRBJ2-1, the full variable domain is KAGVTQTPRYLIKTRGQQVTLSCSPISGHRSVSWYQQTPGQGLQFLFEYFSETQRNKGNFPGRFSGRQFSNSRSEMNVSTLELGDSALYLCASSSTPIAGGQNEQFFGPGTRLTVL.

The gene calls are TRBV2 and TRBJ2-1, with D perhaps TRBD1 or TRBD2 (5 bases each). Germline V lookup: CDR1 SNHLY, CDR2 FYNNEI. V was cut by 6 bases and J by 6 bases, with 9 bases left in between. CDR3 size: 12 residues. The DNA of the CDR3 is TGTGCCAGCAGGGGGGATTCCAATGAGCAGTTCTTC. Residues: CASRGDSNEQFF. The variable domain in full, completed from reference TRBV2 and TRBJ2-1, reads EPEVTQTPSHQVTQMGQEVILRCVPISNHLYFYWYRQILGQKVEFLVSFYNNEISEKSEIFDDQFSVERPDGSNFTLKIRSTKLEDSAMYFCASRGDSNEQFFGPGTRLTVL.

The chain is built from TRBV6-5 and TRBJ1-2, with 8 bases that match TRBD1. V lost 5 bases and J lost 5; bases outside the gene matches: 4. CDR1 is MNHEY, CDR2 SVGAGI, per germline. This CDR3 contains 13 residues. The CDR3 nucleotides are TGTGCCAGCAGTGGGGGGACAGGATATGGCTACACCTTC. It is translated as CASSGGTGYGYTF.